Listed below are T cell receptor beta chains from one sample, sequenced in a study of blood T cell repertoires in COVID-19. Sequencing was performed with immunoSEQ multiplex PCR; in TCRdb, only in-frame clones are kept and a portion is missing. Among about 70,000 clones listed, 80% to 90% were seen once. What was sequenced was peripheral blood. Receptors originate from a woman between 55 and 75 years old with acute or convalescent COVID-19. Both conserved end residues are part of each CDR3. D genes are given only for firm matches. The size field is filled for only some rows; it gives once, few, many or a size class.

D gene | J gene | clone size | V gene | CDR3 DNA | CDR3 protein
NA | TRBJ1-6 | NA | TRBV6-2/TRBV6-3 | TGTGCCAGCAGCGTTCTAGTTGGGGGGTCACCCCTCCACTTT | CASSVLVGGSPLHF
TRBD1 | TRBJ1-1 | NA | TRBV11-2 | TGTGCCAGCAGCTTAAGACAGGGTAACACTGAAGCTTTCTTT | CASSLRQGNTEAFF
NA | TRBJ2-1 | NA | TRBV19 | TGTGCCAGTAGGGCGAGGAATCACAATGAGCAGTTCTTC | CASRARNHNEQFF
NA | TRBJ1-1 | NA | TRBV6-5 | TGTGCCAGCAGTTACGTCGGGGATCCTGCTGAAGCTTTCTTT | CASSYVGDPAEAFF
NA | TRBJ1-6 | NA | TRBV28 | TGTGCCAGCAGGACCTCCTGGACAAATTCACCCCTCCACTTT | CASRTSWTNSPLHF
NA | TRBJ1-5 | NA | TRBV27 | TGTGCCAGCAGTTTAGGGCAGGGAAATCAGCCCCAGCATTTT | CASSLGQGNQPQHF
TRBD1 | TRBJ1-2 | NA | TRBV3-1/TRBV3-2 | TGTGCCAGCAGCCAAACAGGGGTAAAGGGTGGCTACACCTTC | CASSQTGVKGGYTF
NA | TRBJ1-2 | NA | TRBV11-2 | TGTGCCAGCAGCTCCGGGGAGGCCAGGGTCGGTGGCTACACCTTC | CASSSGEARVGGYTF
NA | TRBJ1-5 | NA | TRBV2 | TGTGCCAGCAGTCGCGGACAGAACAATCAGCCCCAGCATTTT | CASSRGQNNQPQHF
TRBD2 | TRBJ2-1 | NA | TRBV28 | TGTGCCAGCAGCCTAGCGGGGGGGCCACAAAATGAGCAGTTCTTC | CASSLAGGPQNEQFF
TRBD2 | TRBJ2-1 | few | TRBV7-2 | TGTGCCAGCAGCTCCCGGAGTGCGCGGGAGGGCTATGAGCAGTTCTTC | CASSSRSAREGYEQFF
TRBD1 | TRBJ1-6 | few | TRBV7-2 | TGTGCCAGCAGCTCCGCCGCGGGACAGAATTCACCCCTCCACTTT | CASSSAAGQNSPLHF
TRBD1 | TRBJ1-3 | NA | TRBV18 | TGTGCCAGCTCACTCGGGGCAGGGGGCTCTGGAAACACCATATATTTT | CASSLGAGGSGNTIYF
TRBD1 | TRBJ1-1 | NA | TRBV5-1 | TGCGCCAGCCAGGACTTAGGGGGCTGGAACACTGAAGCTTTCTTT | CASQDLGGWNTEAFF
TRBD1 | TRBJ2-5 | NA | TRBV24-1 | TGTGCCACCAGTGAGACAGGGTGGAGGGAGACCCAGTACTTC | CATSETGWRETQYF
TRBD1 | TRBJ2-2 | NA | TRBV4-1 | TGCGCCAGCAGGCAATCAGGGGGCGCGAACACCGGGGAGCTGTTTTTT | CASRQSGGANTGELFF
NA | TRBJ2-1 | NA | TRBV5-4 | TGTGCCAGCAGCCCCCAGTTGCAGAATGAGCAGTTCTTC | CASSPQLQNEQFF
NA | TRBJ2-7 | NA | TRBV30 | TGTGCCCAGGGGAGGGCCGTCTCCTACGAGCAGTACTTC | CAQGRAVSYEQYF
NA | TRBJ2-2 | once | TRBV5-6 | TGTGCCAGCAGCTTCTGGGCCAGGGGCGAGACCGGGGAGCTGTTTTTT | CASSFWARGETGELFF
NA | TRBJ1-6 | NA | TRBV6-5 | TGTGCCAGCAGTTACGACCCGACAGGAGGTTCACCCCTCCACTTT | CASSYDPTGGSPLHF
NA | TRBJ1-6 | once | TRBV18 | TGTGCCAGCTCACTACAGGAGTCTAATTCACCCCTCCACTTT | CASSLQESNSPLHF
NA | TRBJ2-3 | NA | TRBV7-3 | TGTGCCAGCAGCTTAGAGGGTGACGCGCAGTATTTT | CASSLEGDAQYF
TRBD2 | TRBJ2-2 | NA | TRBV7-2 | TGTGCCAGCAGCCAGAAAGGTCTAGCGGGTGGGACCACCGGGGAGCTGTTTTTT | CASSQKGLAGGTTGELFF
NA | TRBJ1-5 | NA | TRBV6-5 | TGTGCCAGCAGTAGGAGCGGCAGCAATCAGCCCCAGCATTTT | CASSRSGSNQPQHF
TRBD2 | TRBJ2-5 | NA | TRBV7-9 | TGTGCCAGCAGCTCGGGACTAGGAAAAGAGACCCAGTACTTC | CASSSGLGKETQYF
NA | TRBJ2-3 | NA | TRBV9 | TGTGCCAGCAGCGTAGCAGGATTTAGCACAGATACGCAGTATTTT | CASSVAGFSTDTQYF
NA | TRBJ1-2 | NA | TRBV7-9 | TGTGCCAGCAGCTTGGGGGGGGCCCGTGGCTACACCTTC | CASSLGGARGYTF
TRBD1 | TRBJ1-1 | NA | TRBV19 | TGTGCCAGTAACCCAACAGGGGGATGGCGGAACACTGAAGCTTTCTTT | CASNPTGGWRNTEAFF
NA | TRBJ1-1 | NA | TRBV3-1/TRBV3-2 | TGTGCCAGCAGCCCTGGCCGGGGGATGAACACTGAAGCTTTCTTT | CASSPGRGMNTEAFF
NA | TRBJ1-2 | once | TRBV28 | TGTGCCAGCAGTTTGGGGGGGAATGTCTATGGCTACACCTTC | CASSLGGNVYGYTF
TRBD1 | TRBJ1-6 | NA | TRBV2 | TGTGCCAGCAATGGACAGGGGCTTAATAATTCACCCCTCCACTTT | CASNGQGLNNSPLHF
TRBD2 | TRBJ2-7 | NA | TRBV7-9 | TGTGCCAGCAGCTTGACTAGCGGGGGGGAGCAGTACTTC | CASSLTSGGEQYF
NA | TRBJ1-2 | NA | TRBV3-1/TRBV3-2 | TGTGCCAGCAGCCAAGGAAGGGGAGGGGGCTACACCTTC | CASSQGRGGGYTF
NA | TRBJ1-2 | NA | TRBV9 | TGTGCCAGCAGCGCCTCGGGGGGGCGCGGAGATGGCTACACCTTC | CASSASGGRGDGYTF
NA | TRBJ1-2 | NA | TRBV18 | TGTGCCAGCTCCATCACAGGGCAGAAGGATGGCTACACCTTC | CASSITGQKDGYTF
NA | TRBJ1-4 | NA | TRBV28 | TGTGCCAGCAGTCGGCAGACTTATGAAAAACTGTTTTTT | CASSRQTYEKLFF
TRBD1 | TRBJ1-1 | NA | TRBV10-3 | TGTGCCATCAGTCAGAGTGCCGGACAGGTTAACACTGAAGCTTTCTTT | CAISQSAGQVNTEAFF
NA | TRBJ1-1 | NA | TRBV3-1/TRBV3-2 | TGTGCCAGCAGCCCTCACAGGGAAAGGACTGAAGCTTTCTTT | CASSPHRERTEAFF
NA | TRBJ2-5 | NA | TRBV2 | TGTGCCAGCGCCGCGAACCCAGAGACCCAGTACTTC | CASAANPETQYF
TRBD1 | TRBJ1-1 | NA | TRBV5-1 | TGCGCCAGCGGGACAGGGGGCCGGGCTTTCTTT | CASGTGGRAFF
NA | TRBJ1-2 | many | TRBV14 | TGTGCCAGCAGCCAAAAACGGGGATCTGGCTACACCTTC | CASSQKRGSGYTF
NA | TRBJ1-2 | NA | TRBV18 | TGTGCCAGCTCACCTACGCGAGGGCGTAACTATGGCTACACCTTC | CASSPTRGRNYGYTF
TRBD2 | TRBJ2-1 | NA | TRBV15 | TGTGCCACCAGCAGGGACTGGGGGGAGGGTTTAAGGAATGAGCAGTTCTTC | CATSRDWGEGLRNEQFF
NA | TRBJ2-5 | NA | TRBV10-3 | TGTGCCCATGGGCAGAAGCAAGAGACCCAGTACTTC | CAHGQKQETQYF
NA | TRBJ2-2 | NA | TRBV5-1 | TGCGCCAGCAGCTTAACGGCAGGGCGCACCGGGGAGCTGTTTTTT | CASSLTAGRTGELFF
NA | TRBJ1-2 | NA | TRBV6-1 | TGTGCCAGCAGTGAAGCGGAGGGGCCCAACTATGGCTACACCTTC | CASSEAEGPNYGYTF
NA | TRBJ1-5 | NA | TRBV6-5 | TGTGCCAGCAGCTATGCCGGGCAGCCCCAGCATTTT | CASSYAGQPQHF
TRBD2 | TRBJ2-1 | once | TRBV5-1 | TGCGCCAGCAGCTCACTAGCGGGAGGGATCAATGAGCAGTTCTTC | CASSSLAGGINEQFF
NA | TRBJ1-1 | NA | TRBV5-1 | TGCGCCAGCAGCTCGAACAGGTCCAAACGGAACACTGAAGCTTTCTTT | CASSSNRSKRNTEAFF